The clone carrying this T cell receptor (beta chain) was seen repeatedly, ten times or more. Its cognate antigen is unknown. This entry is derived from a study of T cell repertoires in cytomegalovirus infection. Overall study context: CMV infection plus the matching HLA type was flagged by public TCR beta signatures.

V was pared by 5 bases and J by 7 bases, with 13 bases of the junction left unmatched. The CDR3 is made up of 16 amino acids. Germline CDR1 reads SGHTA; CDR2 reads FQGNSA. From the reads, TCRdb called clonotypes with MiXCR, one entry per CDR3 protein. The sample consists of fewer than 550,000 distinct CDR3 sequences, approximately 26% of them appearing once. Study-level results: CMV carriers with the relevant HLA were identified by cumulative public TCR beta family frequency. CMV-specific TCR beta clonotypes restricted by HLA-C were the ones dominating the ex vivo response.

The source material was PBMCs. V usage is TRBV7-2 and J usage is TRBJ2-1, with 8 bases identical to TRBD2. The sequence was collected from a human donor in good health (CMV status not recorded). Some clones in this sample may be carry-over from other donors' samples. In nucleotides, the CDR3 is TGTGCCAGCAGCGGACCCGGAACTAGCGGACCAAATGAGCAGTTCTTC. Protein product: CASSGPGTSGPNEQFF.